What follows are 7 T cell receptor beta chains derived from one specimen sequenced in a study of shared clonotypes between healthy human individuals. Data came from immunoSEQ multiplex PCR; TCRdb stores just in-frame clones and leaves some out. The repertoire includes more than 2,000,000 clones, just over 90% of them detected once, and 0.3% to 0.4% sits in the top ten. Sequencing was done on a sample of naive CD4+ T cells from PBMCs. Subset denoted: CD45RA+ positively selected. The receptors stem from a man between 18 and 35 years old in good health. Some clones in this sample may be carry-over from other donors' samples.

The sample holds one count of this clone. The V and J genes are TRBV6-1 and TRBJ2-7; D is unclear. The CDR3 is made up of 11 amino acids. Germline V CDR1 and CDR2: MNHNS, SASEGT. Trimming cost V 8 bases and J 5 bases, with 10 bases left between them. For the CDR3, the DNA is TGTGCCAGCTCCCGAACCAACGAGCAGTACTTC. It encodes CASSRTNEQYF.

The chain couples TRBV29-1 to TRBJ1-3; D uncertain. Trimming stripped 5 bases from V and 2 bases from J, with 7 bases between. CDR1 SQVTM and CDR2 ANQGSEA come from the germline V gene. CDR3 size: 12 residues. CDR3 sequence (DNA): TGCAGCGTTTCCGAGGCTGGAAACACCATATATTTT. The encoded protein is CSVSEAGNTIYF.

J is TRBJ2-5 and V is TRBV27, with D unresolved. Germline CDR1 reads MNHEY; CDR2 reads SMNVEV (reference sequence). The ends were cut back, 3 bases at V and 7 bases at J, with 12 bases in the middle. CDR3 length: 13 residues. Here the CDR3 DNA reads TGTGCCAGCAGTTTTGGGTTGGTGGGGACCCAGTACTTC. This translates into CASSFGLVGTQYF.

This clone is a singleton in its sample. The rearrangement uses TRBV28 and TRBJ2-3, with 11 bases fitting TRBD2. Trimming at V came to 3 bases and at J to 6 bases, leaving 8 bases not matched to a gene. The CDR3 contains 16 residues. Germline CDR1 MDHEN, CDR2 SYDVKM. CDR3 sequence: CASSLIAGGLWDTQYF. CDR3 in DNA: TGTGCCAGCAGTTTGATAGCGGGAGGGCTGTGGGATACGCAGTATTTT.

CDR3 protein: CASTPGTSWSYEQYF. In nucleotides, the CDR3 is TGTGCCAGCACCCCCGGGACTAGCTGGTCCTACGAGCAGTACTTC. The rearrangement links TRBV28 to TRBJ2-7, with 9 bases identical to TRBD2. CDR3 length: 15 residues. V lost 7 bases and J lost 1; bases outside the gene matches: 8. The germline V gene encodes CDR1 MDHEN and CDR2 SYDVKM.

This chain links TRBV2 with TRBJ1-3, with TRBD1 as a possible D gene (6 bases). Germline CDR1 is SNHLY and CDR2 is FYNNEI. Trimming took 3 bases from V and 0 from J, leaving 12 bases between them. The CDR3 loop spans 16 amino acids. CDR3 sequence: CASSEGGATSGNTIYF. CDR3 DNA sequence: TGTGCCAGCAGTGAGGGGGGCGCTACCTCTGGAAACACCATATATTTT.

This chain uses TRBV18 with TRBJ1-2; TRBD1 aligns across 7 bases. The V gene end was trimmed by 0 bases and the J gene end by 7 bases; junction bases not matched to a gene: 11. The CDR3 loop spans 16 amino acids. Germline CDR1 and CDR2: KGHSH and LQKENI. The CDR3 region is CASSPPTSTGEGGYTF. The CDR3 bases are TGTGCCAGCTCACCACCTACCTCTACAGGGGAGGGTGGCTACACCTTC.